The present TCR beta chain was sequenced within a study of a mutant IDH1 vaccine in newly diagnosed glioma. Study background: The patients were given eight vaccinations, one each in weeks 1, 3, 5, 7, 11, 15, 19 and 23. Radiotherapy alone preceded vaccination by 4-6 weeks; alternatively, vaccination started with temozolomide cycles. Patients had received radiotherapy, temozolomide, or both previously, most receiving both.

Germline CDR1 is KGHSH and CDR2 is LQKENI. V shed 3 bases and J shed 4 bases, with 16 bases lying between them. The CDR3 runs 16 residues. To note about this clone: As yet, its antigen is unknown.

Time point defined: week 5, during vaccination. Every vaccination contained 300 ug of the mutant IDH1 20-mer peptide and was paired with topical imiquimod. Study-wide results and limits: Pseudoprogression appeared unlinked to shifts in leading peripheral T cell clonotypes.

This table comes from immunoSEQ multiplex PCR, and its TCRdb copy is limited to in-frame clones, with some not included. The sample records roughly 62,000 clones, about 88% being singletons. The clonotype was recovered from a woman aged 45-65 years with glioma. The chain has TRBV18 and TRBJ1-3; D remains ambiguous. Sequencing used PBMCs, obtained from a glioma patient whose treatment included an IDH1 peptide vaccine. CDR3: CASSPTTSPGGNTIYF. The CDR3 coding sequence is TGTGCCAGCTCACCGACGACATCCCCCGGGGGAAACACCATATATTTT. Drawing the rest from reference TRBV18 and TRBJ1-3, the complete variable domain is NAGVMQNPRHLVRRRGQEARLRCSPMKGHSHVYWYRQLPEEGLKFMVYLQKENIIDESGMPKERFSAEFPKEGPSILRIQQVVRGDSAAYFCASSPTTSPGGNTIYFGEGSWLTVV.